The T cell receptor beta chain described here comes from a study of post-analysis software for immune sequencing data. For the study at large: Recorded disease courses covered relapsing-remitting, secondary progressive and progressive-relapsing multiple sclerosis. Some patients had no subtype annotation.

Study results and limitations: By F measure, samples from a shared preparation batch strongly co-clustered. With TRBV5-6, TRBV5-1 and TRBV20-1 included, several TRBV segments were more frequent in patients than in controls. Multiple sclerosis patients showed significantly lower normalized Chao1 diversity than controls did.

This clonotype is a singleton in its sample. Its antigen is still unknown. The TCR beta cDNA libraries carried unique molecular identifiers. It was from roughly 1.1 to 9.2 million T cells that some 500,000 cDNA molecules came. Using its own MiXCR run on the PCR reads, TCRdb lists one record per CDR3 protein. The table shows 700,000 to 800,000 distinct CDR3 sequences, with approximately 30% occurring only once. The CDR3 spans 14 residues. V was clipped by 7 bases and J by 2 bases; unmatched bases: 8. CDR1 and CDR2 (germline): ENHRY, SYGVKD. The receptor was isolated from a girl aged 5 to 17 with multiple sclerosis. J is TRBJ2-7 and V is TRBV10-3; 7 bases fit TRBD1. The specimen was blood. The CDR3 loop reads CAIKWGQGAYEQYF. DNA for the CDR3: TGTGCCATCAAGTGGGGGCAGGGGGCCTACGAGCAGTACTTC.